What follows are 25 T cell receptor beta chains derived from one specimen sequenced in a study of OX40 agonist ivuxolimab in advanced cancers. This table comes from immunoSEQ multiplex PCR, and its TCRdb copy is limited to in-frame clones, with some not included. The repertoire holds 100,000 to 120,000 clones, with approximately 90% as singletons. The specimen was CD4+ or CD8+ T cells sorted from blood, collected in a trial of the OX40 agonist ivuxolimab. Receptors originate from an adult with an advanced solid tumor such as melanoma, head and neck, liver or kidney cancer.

In nucleotides, the CDR3 is TGCGCCAGCAGCCAAGTGTCTGGGACAGGGGCCTGGGATACGCAGTATTTT. It yields the protein CASSQVSGTGAWDTQYF. This chain joins TRBV4-1 and TRBJ2-3, with 10 bases that match TRBD1. Per germline, CDR1 MGHRA and CDR2 YSYEKL. This CDR3 comprises 17 residues. V lost 1 base, J lost 6 bases, and 10 bases stayed unmatched.

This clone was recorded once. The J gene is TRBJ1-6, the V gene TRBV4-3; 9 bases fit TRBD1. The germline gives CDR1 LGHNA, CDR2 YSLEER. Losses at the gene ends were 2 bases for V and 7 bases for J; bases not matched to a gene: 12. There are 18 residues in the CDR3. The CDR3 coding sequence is TGCGCCAGCAGCCAAACGCCGGGACAGGGTATCGGGAATTCACCCCTCCACTTT. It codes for CASSQTPGQGIGNSPLHF.

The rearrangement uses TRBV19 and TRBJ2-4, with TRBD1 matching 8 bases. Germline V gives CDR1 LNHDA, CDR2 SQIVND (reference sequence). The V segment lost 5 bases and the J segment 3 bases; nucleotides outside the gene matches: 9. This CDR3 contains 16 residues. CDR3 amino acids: CASSAIPGQDKNIQYF. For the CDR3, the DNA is TGTGCCAGTAGTGCGATCCCGGGACAGGACAAAAACATTCAGTACTTC.

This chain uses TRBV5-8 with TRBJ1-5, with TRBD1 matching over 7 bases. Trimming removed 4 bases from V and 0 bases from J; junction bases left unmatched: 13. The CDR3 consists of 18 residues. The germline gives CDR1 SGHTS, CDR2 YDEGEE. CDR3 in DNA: TGTGCCAGCAGCGTCGCCCGGGACAGTCGAGTTAGCAATCAGCCCCAGCATTTT. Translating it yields CASSVARDSRVSNQPQHF.

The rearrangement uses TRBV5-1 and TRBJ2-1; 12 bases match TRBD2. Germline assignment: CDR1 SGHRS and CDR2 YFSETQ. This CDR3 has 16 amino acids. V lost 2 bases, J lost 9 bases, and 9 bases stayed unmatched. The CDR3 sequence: CASSFMTSGGSGEQFF. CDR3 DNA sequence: TGCGCCAGCAGCTTCATGACTAGCGGGGGTTCAGGTGAGCAGTTCTTC. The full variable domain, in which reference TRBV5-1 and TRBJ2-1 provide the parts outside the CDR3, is KAGVTQTPRYLIKTRGQQVTLSCSPISGHRSVSWYQQTPGQGLQFLFEYFSETQRNKGNFPGRFSGRQFSNSRSEMNVSTLELGDSALYLCASSFMTSGGSGEQFFGPGTRLTVL.

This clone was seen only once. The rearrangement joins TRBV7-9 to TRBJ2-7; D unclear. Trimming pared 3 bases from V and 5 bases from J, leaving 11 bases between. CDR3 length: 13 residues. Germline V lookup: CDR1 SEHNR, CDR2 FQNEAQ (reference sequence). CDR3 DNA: TGTGCCAGCAGCTTCCCTAAAAGGAACGAGCAGTACTTC. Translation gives CASSFPKRNEQYF.

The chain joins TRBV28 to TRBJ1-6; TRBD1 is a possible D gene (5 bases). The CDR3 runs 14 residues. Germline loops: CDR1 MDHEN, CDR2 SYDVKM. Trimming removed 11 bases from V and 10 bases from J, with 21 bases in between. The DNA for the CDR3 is TGTGCCGGGCGGCAGGGTGAGACCGGCTCACCCCTCCACTTT. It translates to CAGRQGETGSPLHF.

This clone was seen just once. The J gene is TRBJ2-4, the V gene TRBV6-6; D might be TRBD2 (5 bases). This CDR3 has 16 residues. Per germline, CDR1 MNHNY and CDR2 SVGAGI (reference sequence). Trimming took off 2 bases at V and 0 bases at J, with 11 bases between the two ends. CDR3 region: CASSYVSGTAKNIQYF. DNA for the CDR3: TGTGCCAGCAGTTACGTATCGGGAACAGCCAAAAACATTCAGTACTTC.

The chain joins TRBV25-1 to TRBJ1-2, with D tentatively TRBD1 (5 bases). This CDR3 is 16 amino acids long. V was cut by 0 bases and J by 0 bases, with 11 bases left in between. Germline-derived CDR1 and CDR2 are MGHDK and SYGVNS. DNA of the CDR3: TGTGCCAGCAGTGAATACGATGAAGGGGCTAACTATGGCTACACCTTC. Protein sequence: CASSEYDEGANYGYTF.

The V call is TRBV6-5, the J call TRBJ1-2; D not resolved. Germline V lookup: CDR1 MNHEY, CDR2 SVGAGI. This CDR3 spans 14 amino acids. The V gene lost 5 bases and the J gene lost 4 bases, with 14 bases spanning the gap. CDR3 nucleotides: TGTGCCAGCAGTGAAGACGGCAGAGTCTATGGCTACACCTTC. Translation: CASSEDGRVYGYTF.

CDR3 protein: CASRGTITLNTEAFF. As DNA, the CDR3 is TGTGCCAGTCGGGGCACGATTACACTGAACACTGAAGCTTTCTTT. V gene TRBV27 combines with J gene TRBJ1-1; D might be TRBD1 (5 bases). The CDR3 is 15 residues long. V was clipped by 9 bases and J by 0 bases, with 17 bases between them. The germline CDR1 and CDR2 sequences are MNHEY and SMNVEV (reference sequence).

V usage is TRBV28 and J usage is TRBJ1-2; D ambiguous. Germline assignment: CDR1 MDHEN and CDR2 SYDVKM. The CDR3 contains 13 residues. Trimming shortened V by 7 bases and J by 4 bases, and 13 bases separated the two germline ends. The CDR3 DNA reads TGTGCCAGCACGATAAGTGGGATCTATGGCTACACCTTC. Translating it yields CASTISGIYGYTF.

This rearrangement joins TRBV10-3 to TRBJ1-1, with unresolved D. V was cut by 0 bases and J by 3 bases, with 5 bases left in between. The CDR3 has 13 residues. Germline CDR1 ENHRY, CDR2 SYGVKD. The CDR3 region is CAISESVDTEAFF. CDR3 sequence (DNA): TGTGCCATCAGTGAGTCAGTGGACACTGAAGCTTTCTTT.

CDR3: CASSDSVWGKDNEQFF. The DNA of the CDR3 is TGTGCCAGCAGTGACTCGGTTTGGGGAAAGGACAATGAGCAGTTCTTC. V usage is TRBV6-4 and J usage is TRBJ2-1; D is unclear. V lost 0 bases to trimming and J lost 5 bases, with 14 bases between them. From germline, CDR1 is MRHNA and CDR2 SNTAGT. The CDR3 contains 16 residues.

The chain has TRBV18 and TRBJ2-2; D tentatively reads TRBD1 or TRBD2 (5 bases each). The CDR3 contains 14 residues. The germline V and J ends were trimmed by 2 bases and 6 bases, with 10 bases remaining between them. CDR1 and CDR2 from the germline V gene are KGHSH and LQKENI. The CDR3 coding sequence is TGTGCCAGCTCACCAACCAGGGAGCCCGGGGAGCTGTTTTTT. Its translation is CASSPTREPGELFF.

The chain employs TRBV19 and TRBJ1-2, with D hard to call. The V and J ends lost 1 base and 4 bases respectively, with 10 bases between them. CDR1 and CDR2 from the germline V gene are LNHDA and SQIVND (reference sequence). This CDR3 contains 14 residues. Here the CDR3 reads CASSIGTDFYGYTF. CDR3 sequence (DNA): TGTGCCAGTAGTATAGGAACAGATTTCTATGGCTACACCTTC.

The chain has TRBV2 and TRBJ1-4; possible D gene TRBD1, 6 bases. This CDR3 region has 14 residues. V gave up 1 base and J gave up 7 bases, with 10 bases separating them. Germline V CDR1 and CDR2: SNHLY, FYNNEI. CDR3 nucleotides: TGTGCCAGCAGTGAAGACAGGGCTGGTGAAAAACTGTTTTTT. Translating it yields CASSEDRAGEKLFF.

The CDR3 loop is CASSPDYPEQFF. The CDR3 region has the DNA TGTGCCAGCAGTCCGGACTATCCCGAGCAGTTCTTC. This rearrangement joins TRBV6-5 to TRBJ2-1; tentatively, D is TRBD2 (6 bases). Germline V gene sequence: CDR1 MNHEY, CDR2 SVGAGI. The V end lost 5 bases, the J end lost 10 bases, and 12 bases lay between the germline ends. The CDR3 covers 12 residues.

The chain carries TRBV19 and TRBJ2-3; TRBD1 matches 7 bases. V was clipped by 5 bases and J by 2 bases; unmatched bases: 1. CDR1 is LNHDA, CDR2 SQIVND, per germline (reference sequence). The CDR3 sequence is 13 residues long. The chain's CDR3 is CASSDRATDTQYF. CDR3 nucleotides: TGTGCCAGTAGTGACAGGGCCACAGATACGCAGTATTTT.

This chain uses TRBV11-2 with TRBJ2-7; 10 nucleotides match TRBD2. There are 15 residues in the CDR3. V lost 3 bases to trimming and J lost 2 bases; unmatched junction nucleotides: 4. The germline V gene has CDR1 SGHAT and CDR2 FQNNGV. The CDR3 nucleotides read TGTGCCAGCAGCTTTAGCGGGGGGATAACCTACGAGCAGTACTTC. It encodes CASSFSGGITYEQYF.

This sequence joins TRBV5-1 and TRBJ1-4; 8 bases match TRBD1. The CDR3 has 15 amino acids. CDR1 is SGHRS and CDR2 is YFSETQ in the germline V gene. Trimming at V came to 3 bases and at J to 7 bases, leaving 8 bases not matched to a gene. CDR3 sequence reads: CASSSGQGPGEKLFF. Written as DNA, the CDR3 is TGCGCCAGCAGCTCAGGACAGGGCCCAGGTGAAAAACTGTTTTTT.

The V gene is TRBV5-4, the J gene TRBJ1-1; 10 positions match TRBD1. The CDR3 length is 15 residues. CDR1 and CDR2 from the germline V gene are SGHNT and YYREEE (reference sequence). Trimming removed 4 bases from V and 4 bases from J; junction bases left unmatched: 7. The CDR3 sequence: CASSPGTGEGTEAFF. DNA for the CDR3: TGTGCCAGCAGCCCAGGGACAGGGGAGGGCACTGAAGCTTTCTTT.

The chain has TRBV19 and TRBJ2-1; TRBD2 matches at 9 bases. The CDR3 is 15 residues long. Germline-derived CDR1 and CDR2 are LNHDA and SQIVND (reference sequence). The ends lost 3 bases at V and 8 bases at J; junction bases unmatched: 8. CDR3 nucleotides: TGTGCCAGTAGTATCACTAGCGGGCCGACGGATGAGCAGTTCTTC. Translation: CASSITSGPTDEQFF.

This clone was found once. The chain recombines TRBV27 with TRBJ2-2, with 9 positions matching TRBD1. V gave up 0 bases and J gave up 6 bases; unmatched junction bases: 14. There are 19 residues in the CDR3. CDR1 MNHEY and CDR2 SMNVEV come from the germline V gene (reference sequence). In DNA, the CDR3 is TGTGCCAGCAGTTTATCTTCCTGGGAGTGGGACAGGGAGGCCGGGGAGCTGTTTTTT. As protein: CASSLSSWEWDREAGELFF.

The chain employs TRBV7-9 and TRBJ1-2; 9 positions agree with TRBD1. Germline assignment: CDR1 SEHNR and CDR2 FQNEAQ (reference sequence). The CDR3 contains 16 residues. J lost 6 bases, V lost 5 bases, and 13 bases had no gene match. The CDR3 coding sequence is TGTGCCAGCAGCCCGGTCCTAGGACAGGGGAGGGATGGCTACACCTTC. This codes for CASSPVLGQGRDGYTF.